The clone carrying this T cell receptor beta chain was found many times. Antigen: not known. The data derive from a study of blood T cells in healthy people across ages. Study as a whole: Researchers report that template switching captured about one barcoded beta molecule per two T cells.

A second PCR of roughly 6 to 12 cycles used a sample-barcoded 5' primer and a J-beta primer mix. TCRdb redid the calling of the 5' RACE reads with MiXCR, one entry per CDR3 protein. The sample carries approximately 350,000 distinct CDR3 sequences, 45% to 60% recorded once. V was pared by 7 bases and J by 2 bases, with 7 bases between. The V gene's germline CDR1 is SGHTA and CDR2 FQGNSA. The CDR3 is 12 amino acids. Study-wide results and limits: TCR beta diversity, measured per million T cells, fell in a roughly linear way with age.

The source of this sequence is a man aged 60-69 years in good health. The chain joins TRBV7-2 to TRBJ2-3; D ambiguous. The specimen sequenced was blood. CDR3: CASTLFTDTQYF. The CDR3, as DNA: TGTGCCAGCACCCTTTTCACAGATACGCAGTATTTT.